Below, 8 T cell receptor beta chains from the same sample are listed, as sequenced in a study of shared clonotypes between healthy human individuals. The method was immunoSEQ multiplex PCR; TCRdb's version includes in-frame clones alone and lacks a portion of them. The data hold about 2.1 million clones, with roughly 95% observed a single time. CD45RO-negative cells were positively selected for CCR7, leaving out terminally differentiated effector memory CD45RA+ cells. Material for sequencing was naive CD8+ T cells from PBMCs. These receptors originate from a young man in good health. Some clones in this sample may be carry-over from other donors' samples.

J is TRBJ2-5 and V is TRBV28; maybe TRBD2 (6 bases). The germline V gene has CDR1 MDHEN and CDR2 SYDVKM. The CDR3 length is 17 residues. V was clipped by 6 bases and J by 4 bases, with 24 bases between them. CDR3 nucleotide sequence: TGTGCCAGCAGCCCCTCGGGGGTGTCACGGGGGACAGAGACCCAGTACTTC. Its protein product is CASSPSGVSRGTETQYF.

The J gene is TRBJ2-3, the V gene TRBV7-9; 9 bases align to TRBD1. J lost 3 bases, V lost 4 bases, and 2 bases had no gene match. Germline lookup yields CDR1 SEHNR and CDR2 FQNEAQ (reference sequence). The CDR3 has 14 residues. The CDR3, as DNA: TGTGCCAGCAGCTCCGGGACAGGGACAGATACGCAGTATTTT. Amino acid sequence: CASSSGTGTDTQYF.

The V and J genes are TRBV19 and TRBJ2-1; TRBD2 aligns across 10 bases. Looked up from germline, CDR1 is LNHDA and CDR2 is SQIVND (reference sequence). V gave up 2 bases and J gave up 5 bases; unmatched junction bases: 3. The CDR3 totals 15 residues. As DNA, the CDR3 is TGTGCCAGTAGTATAAGACTAGCGGGCCACAATGAGCAGTTCTTC. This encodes CASSIRLAGHNEQFF.

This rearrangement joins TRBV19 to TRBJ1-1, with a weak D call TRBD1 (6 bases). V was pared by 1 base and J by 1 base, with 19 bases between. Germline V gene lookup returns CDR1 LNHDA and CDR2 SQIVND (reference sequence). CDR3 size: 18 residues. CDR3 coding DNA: TGTGCCAGTAGTATAGTATCGGGGGGCGAAAGTACGAACACTGAAGCTTTCTTT. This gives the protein CASSIVSGGESTNTEAFF.

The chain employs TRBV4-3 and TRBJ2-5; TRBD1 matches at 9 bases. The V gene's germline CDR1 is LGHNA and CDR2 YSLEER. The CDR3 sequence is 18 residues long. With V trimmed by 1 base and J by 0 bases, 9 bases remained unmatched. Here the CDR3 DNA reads TGCGCCAGCAGCCAAGGTGGCACCGGGACAGGGAACCAAGAGACCCAGTACTTC. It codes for CASSQGGTGTGNQETQYF.

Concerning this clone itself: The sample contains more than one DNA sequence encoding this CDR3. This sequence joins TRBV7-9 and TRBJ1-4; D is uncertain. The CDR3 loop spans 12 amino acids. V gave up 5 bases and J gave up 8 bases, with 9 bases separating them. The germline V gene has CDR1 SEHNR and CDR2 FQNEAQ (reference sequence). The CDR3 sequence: CASSPHPEKLFF. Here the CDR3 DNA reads TGTGCCAGCAGCCCTCATCCGGAAAAACTGTTTTTT.

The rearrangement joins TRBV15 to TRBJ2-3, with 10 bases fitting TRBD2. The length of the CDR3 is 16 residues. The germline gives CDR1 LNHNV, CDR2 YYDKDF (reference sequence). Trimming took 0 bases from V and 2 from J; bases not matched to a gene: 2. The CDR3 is CATSRETSGNTDTQYF. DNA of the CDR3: TGTGCCACCAGCAGAGAAACTAGCGGGAACACAGATACGCAGTATTTT. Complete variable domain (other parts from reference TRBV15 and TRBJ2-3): DAMVIQNPRYQVTQFGKPVTLSCSQTLNHNVMYWYQQKSSQAPKLLFHYYDKDFNNEADTPDNFQSRRPNTSFCFLDIRSPGLGDTAMYLCATSRETSGNTDTQYFGPGTRLTVL.

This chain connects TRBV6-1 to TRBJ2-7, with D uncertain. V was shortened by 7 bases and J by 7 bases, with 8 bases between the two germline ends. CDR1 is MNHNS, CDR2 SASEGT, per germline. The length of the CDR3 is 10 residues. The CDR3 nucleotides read TGTGCCAGCAAAGACACAGAGCAGTACTTC. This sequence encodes CASKDTEQYF.